A selection of T cell receptor beta chains follows, all from one sample in a study of T cell responses to AZD1222 COVID-19 vaccine. Sequenced by immunoSEQ multiplex PCR; TCRdb stores in-frame clones only, minus some. The data show 150,000 or so clones, about 87% seen once. This specimen was peripheral blood, taken on day 0 of AZD1222 vaccination. All receptors come from an adult in good health. CDR3s include the opening cysteine and the closing phenylalanine or tryptophan. A D gene is named only where the DNA matches it firmly.

J,D,V,CDR3
TRBJ2-3,-,TRBV13,CASSFEGGSTDTQYF
TRBJ1-3,TRBD1,TRBV19,CASSMGQVFSGNTIYF
TRBJ2-7,-,TRBV28,CASSALGGIDEQYF
TRBJ1-2,-,TRBV4-3,CASSQASGNGYTF
TRBJ2-2,-,TRBV5-1,CASTPRGSNTGELFF
TRBJ2-7,TRBD2,TRBV4-3,CASSQERGGLWEQYF
TRBJ1-2,-,TRBV7-9,CASSLGQSNYGYTF
TRBJ2-7,-,TRBV4-3,CASSQATGWEQYF
TRBJ1-5,TRBD1,TRBV19,CASSPLTGFGPQHF
TRBJ1-2,-,TRBV5-4,CASRGSGKDYGYTF
TRBJ1-5,TRBD1,TRBV2,CASSGQGASGQPQHF
TRBJ2-5,-,TRBV11-2,CASSLVKGGETQYF
TRBJ1-6,-,TRBV7-9,CASSLDTGRNSPLHF
TRBJ1-5,-,TRBV30,CAWSARGPIFDSNQPQHF
TRBJ2-5,TRBD2,TRBV4-3,CASSQDLGGGETQYF
TRBJ1-1,-,TRBV10-3,CAISERGDAVNTEAFF
TRBJ1-3,-,TRBV5-4,CASSLEPLMGTIYF
TRBJ1-2,TRBD1,TRBV29-1,CSVLTGVNYGYTF
TRBJ2-5,TRBD2,TRBV7-2,CASKRGGGQETQYF
TRBJ1-3,-,TRBV6-5,CASRAGSGNTIYF
TRBJ2-7,TRBD1,TRBV4-1,CASSQQQGTYEQYF
TRBJ1-4,TRBD1,TRBV6-5,CASGTGIEKLFF
TRBJ2-7,-,TRBV6-1,CASKRTDGLYEQYF
TRBJ2-7,-,TRBV18,CASSAGTVSYEQYF
TRBJ2-7,TRBD1,TRBV28,CASRGQGSYEQYF
TRBJ2-7,-,TRBV2,CASTERYEQYF
TRBJ2-3,TRBD2,TRBV7-6,CASSFAAGLAGDTQYF
TRBJ1-5,-,TRBV4-1,CASSQDWGRAIGNQPQHF